The following is a T cell receptor (beta chain) sequence with its context. Its cognate antigen has yet to be identified. No base quality values were provided; no much bigger clone lies one nucleotide off. The receptor library was made with the immunoSEQ multiplex PCR assay. TCRdb holds this immuneACCESS table with in-frame rearrangements only. Some clones are missing; in checked studies, unresolved V genes explain under half, and the rest has no known cause. Counted in this sample were about 120,000 clones; approximately 84% of them appeared once. Roughly 2% of the sample is taken by the ten largest. These data originate in a study of control samples from healthy donors and cancer patients (dated by TCRdb to 2018 to 2020). V is clipped by 0 bases and J by 4 bases, and the sequence between their germline boundaries is 7 bases long. The CDR3 starts with the cysteine, ends with the phenylalanine, and has 13 residues. The DNA shown is the 39-base CDR3, in frame from base 1. The germline V gene provides CDR1 SGDLS and CDR2 YYNGEE.

Sequenced material: blood. The sequence was collected from a man between 18 and 35 years old in good health. Recombination linked TRBV9 to TRBJ1-1; D gene: possibly TRBD1, on 5 matching bases. The CDR3 loop reads CASSVGTGTEAFF. The DNA is TGTGCCAGCAGCGTAGGAACAGGCACTGAAGCTTTCTTT.